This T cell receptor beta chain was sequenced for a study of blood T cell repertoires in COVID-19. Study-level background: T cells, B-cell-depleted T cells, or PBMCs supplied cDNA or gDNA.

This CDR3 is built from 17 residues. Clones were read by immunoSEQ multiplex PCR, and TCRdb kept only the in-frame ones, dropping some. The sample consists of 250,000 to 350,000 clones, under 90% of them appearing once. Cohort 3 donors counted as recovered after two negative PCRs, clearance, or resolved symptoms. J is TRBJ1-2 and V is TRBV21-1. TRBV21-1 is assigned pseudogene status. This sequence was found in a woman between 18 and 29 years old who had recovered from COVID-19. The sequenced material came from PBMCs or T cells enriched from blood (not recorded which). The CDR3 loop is CASRFPGDPNPNYGYTF. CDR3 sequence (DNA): TGTGCCAGCAGATTCCCGGGGGACCCAAACCCTAACTATGGCTACACCTTC.